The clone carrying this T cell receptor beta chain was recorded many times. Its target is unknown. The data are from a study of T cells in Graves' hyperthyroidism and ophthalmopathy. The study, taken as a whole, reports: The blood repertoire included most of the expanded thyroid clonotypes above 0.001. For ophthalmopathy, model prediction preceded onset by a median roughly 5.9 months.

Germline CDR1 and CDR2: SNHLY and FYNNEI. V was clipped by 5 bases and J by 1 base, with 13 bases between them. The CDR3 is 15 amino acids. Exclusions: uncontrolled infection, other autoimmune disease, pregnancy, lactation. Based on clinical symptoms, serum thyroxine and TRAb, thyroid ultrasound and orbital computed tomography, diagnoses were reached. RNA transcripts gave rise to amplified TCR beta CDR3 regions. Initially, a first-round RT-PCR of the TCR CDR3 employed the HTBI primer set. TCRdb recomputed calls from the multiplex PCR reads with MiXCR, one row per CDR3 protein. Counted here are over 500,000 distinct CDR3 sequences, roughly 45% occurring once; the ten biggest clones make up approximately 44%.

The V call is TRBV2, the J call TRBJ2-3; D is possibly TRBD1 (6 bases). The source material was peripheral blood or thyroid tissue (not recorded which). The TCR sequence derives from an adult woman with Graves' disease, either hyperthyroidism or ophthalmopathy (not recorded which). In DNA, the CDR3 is TGTGCCAGCAGTTCGGACAGCGCTGGCACAGATACGCAGTATTTT. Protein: CASSSDSAGTDTQYF. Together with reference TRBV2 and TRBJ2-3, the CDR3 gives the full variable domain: EPEVTQTPSHQVTQMGQEVILRCVPISNHLYFYWYRQILGQKVEFLVSFYNNEISEKSEIFDDQFSVERPDGSNFTLKIRSTKLEDSAMYFCASSSDSAGTDTQYFGPGTRLTVL.